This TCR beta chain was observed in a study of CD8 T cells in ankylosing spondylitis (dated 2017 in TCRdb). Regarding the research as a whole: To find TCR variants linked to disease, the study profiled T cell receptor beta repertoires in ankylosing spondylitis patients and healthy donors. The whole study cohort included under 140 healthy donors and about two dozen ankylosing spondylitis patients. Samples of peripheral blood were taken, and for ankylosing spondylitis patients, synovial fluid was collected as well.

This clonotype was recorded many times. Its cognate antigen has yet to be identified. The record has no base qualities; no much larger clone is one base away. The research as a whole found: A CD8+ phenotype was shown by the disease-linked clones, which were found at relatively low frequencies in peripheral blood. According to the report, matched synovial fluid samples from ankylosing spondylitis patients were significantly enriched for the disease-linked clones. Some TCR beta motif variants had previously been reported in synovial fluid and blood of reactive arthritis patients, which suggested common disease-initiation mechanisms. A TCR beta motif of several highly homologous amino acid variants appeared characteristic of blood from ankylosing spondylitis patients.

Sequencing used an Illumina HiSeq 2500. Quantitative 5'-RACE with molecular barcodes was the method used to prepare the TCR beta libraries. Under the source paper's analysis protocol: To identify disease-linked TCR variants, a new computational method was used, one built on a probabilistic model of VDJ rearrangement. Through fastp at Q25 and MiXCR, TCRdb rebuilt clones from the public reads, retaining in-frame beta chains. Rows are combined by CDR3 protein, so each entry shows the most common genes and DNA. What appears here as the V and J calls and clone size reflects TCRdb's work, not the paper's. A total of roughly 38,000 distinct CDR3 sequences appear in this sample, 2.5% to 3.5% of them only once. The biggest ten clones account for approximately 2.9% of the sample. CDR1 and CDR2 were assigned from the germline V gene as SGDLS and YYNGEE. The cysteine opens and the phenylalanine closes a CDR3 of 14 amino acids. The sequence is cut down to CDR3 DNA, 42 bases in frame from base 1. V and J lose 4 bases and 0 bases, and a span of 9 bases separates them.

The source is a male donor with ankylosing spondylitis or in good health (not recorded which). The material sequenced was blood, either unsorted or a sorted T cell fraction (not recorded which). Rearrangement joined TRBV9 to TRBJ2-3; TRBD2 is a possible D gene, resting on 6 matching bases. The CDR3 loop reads CASSLGGSTDTQYF. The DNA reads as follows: TGTGCCAGCAGCTTGGGAGGTAGCACAGATACGCAGTATTTT.